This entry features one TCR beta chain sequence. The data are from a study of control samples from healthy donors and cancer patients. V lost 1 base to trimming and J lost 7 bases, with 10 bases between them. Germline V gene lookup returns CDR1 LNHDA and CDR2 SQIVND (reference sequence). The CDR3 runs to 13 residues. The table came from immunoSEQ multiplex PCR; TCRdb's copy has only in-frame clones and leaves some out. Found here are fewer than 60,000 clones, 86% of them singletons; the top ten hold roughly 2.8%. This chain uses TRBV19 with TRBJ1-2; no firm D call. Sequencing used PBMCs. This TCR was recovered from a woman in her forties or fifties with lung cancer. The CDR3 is CASSIATARGYTF. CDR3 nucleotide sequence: TGTGCCAGTAGTATAGCGACCGCGCGTGGCTACACCTTC. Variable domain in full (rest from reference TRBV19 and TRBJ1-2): DGGITQSPKYLFRKEGQNVTLSCEQNLNHDAMYWYRQDPGQGLRLIYYSQIVNDFQKGDIAEGYSVSREKKESFPLTVTSAQKNPTAFYLCASSIATARGYTFGSGTRLTVV.